What follows are 32 T cell receptor beta chains derived from one specimen sequenced in a study of shared clonotypes between healthy human individuals (dated by TCRdb to about 2020). Library preparation was by the immunoSEQ multiplex PCR assay. The immuneACCESS repertoire file appears here via TCRdb, limited to in-frame rearrangements. These files lack a portion of the clones; in checked studies, under half of the deficit traces to unresolved V genes, and the cause of the others is not known. The sample includes 2,500,000 or so clones, with approximately 92% observed a single time. Roughly 0.15% of the sample lies in the top ten. The sequenced material came from naive CD4+ T cells sorted from blood. The cell subset or site tag for this specimen amounts to: CD45RA+ positively selected. All receptors come from a man between 18 and 35 years old in good health.

The V and J genes are TRBV25-1 and TRBJ1-4, with 10 nucleotides matching TRBD1. The V gene end was trimmed by 5 bases and the J gene end by 8 bases; junction bases not matched to a gene: 8. Germline CDR1 MGHDK, CDR2 SYGVNS. This CDR3 is built from 15 residues. Here the CDR3 DNA reads TGTGCCAGCAGTAGAGGGACAGGGGTTAAGGAAAAACTGTTTTTT. Translated: CASSRGTGVKEKLFF.

This chain connects TRBV29-1 to TRBJ1-2; 9 bases align to TRBD1. Trimming took 7 bases from V and 0 from J; bases not matched to a gene: 6. CDR3 size: 14 residues. Germline CDR1 SQVTM, CDR2 ANQGSEA. CDR3 residues: CSAAGQGPNYGYTF. CDR3 sequence (DNA): TGCAGCGCTGCGGGACAGGGACCTAACTATGGCTACACCTTC.

The DNA for the CDR3 is TGTGCCAGTGGGAACCCTTACAACAGGGAACTAACTGGGGCCAACGTCCTGACTTTC. Translated, it gives CASGNPYNRELTGANVLTF. J is TRBJ2-6 and V is TRBV19, with a tentative D call TRBD1 (6 bases). The CDR3 has 19 residues. Deletions cut 8 bases from V and 2 bases from J, with 25 bases between. Per the germline V gene, CDR1 is LNHDA and CDR2 is SQIVND (reference sequence).

Notes on this clone: At the DNA level, this CDR3 is encoded by other sequences in the same sample as well. The rearrangement links TRBV10-1 to TRBJ2-7; 10 positions agree with TRBD2. The germline V gene has CDR1 WNHNN and CDR2 SYGVQD (reference sequence). The CDR3 extends over 13 amino acids. Trimming cost V 6 bases and J 4 bases; bases outside gene matches: 3. CDR3 sequence reads: CASSRTSGYEQYF. The CDR3 DNA reads TGCGCCAGCAGCCGGACTAGCGGATACGAGCAGTACTTC.

The V and J genes are TRBV9 and TRBJ2-2; D is tentatively TRBD1 or TRBD2 (5 bases each). CDR1 and CDR2 from the germline V gene are SGDLS and YYNGEE. Trimming took off 7 bases at V and 4 bases at J, with 17 bases between the two ends. The CDR3 sequence is 15 residues long. CDR3 in amino acids: CASGGVRAGTGELFF. CDR3 DNA sequence: TGTGCCAGCGGGGGTGTGAGGGCTGGCACCGGGGAGCTGTTTTTT.

The rearrangement uses TRBV18 and TRBJ2-7; D may be TRBD2 (6 bases). This CDR3 comprises 14 residues. Trimming shortened V by 5 bases and J by 3 bases, and 14 bases separated the two germline ends. The germline V gene has CDR1 KGHSH and CDR2 LQKENI. Here the CDR3 DNA reads TGTGCCAGCTCAACCGGGACTTTGGGCTACGAGCAGTACTTC. It codes for CASSTGTLGYEQYF.

The chain joins TRBV7-2 to TRBJ2-7, with TRBD2 matching 12 bases. J gave up 2 bases and V 1 base, and 3 bases lay outside the gene matches. From germline, CDR1 is SGHTA and CDR2 FQGNSA. The CDR3 runs 16 residues. The CDR3 DNA reads TGTGCCAGCAGCTTAGAGACTAGCGGGAGCACCTACGAGCAGTACTTC. Encoded protein: CASSLETSGSTYEQYF. Supplemented by reference TRBV7-2 and TRBJ2-7, the full variable domain reads GAGVSQSPSNKVTEKGKDVELRCDPISGHTALYWYRQSLGQGLEFLIYFQGNSAPDKSGLPSDRFSAERTGGSVSTLTIQRTQQEDSAVYLCASSLETSGSTYEQYFGPGTRLTVT.

This chain uses TRBV18 with TRBJ2-7; D possibly corresponds to TRBD1 (7 bases). V gave up 5 bases and J gave up 1 base, with 12 bases separating them. The CDR3 length is 14 residues. The germline V gene encodes CDR1 KGHSH and CDR2 LQKENI. The CDR3 coding sequence is TGTGCCAGCTCAGGGGCGGGACAGTCCTACGAGCAGTACTTC. Translation gives CASSGAGQSYEQYF.

CDR3 region: CSAPLGPPQYF. CDR3 in DNA: TGCAGTGCGCCTCTGGGCCCTCCGCAGTATTTT. This chain joins TRBV20-1 and TRBJ2-3; no clear D gene. Germline loops: CDR1 DFQATT, CDR2 SNEGSKA (reference sequence). This CDR3 is built from 11 residues. V was cut by 6 bases and J by 10 bases, with 14 bases left in between.

The chain recombines TRBV18 with TRBJ2-5; D unclear. Germline V lookup: CDR1 KGHSH, CDR2 LQKENI. This CDR3 contains 14 residues. Deletions cut 0 bases from V and 2 bases from J, with 7 bases between. CDR3 protein: CASSPPSTQETQYF. DNA for the CDR3: TGTGCCAGCTCACCACCGTCTACACAAGAGACCCAGTACTTC.

In nucleotides, the CDR3 is TGCAGCCCCAGGGTCTCCTATGGCTACACCTTC. Its translation is CSPRVSYGYTF. This rearrangement joins TRBV20-1 to TRBJ1-2, with D perhaps TRBD1 (5 bases). Germline CDR1 DFQATT, CDR2 SNEGSKA (reference sequence). The CDR3 has 11 residues.

Concerning this clone itself: Different DNA sequences within this sample yield the same CDR3. This chain connects TRBV30 to TRBJ2-7, with a possible D match to TRBD2 (5 bases). The CDR3 is 14 amino acids. The ends were cut back, 0 bases at V and 0 bases at J, with 9 bases in the middle. Germline loops: CDR1 GTSNPN, CDR2 SVGIG (reference sequence). The CDR3 protein is CAWSVPGSSYEQYF. The CDR3 DNA follows: TGTGCCTGGAGTGTACCGGGGAGCTCCTACGAGCAGTACTTC.

The chain has TRBV5-1 and TRBJ1-4, with TRBD1 as a possible D gene (6 bases). Looked up from germline, CDR1 is SGHRS and CDR2 is YFSETQ. V was cut by 2 bases and J by 3 bases, with 14 bases left in between. The CDR3 extends over 16 amino acids. The CDR3: CASSLGQSTANEKLFF. Written as DNA, the CDR3 is TGCGCCAGCAGCTTAGGACAGAGCACCGCTAATGAAAAACTGTTTTTT.

The CDR3 nucleotides read TGTGCCACCGGGACTAGCGGGATCAATGAGCAGTTCTTC. Translation gives CATGTSGINEQFF. This chain uses TRBV2 with TRBJ2-1; 13 bases agree with TRBD2. CDR3 length: 13 amino acids. Trimming at V came to 10 bases and at J to 6 bases, leaving 3 bases not matched to a gene. Germline CDR1 is SNHLY and CDR2 is FYNNEI.

The rearrangement links TRBV6-1 to TRBJ1-4; D is ambiguous. The V gene lost 0 bases and the J gene lost 6 bases, with 20 bases spanning the gap. The CDR3 has 18 amino acids. Germline loops: CDR1 MNHNS, CDR2 SASEGT. CDR3 in amino acids: CASSEAPIVAGSYEKLFF. The CDR3 DNA reads TGTGCCAGCAGTGAAGCGCCTATAGTGGCAGGCAGTTATGAAAAACTGTTTTTT.

This clone showed up just a few times. DNA of the CDR3: TGTGCCAGCAGTTGGGGGACAGGGCAGTCACCCCTCCACTTT. Its protein product is CASSWGTGQSPLHF. The genes are TRBV27 and TRBJ1-6, with TRBD1 matching over 9 bases. Germline V gives CDR1 MNHEY, CDR2 SMNVEV (reference sequence). This CDR3 spans 14 amino acids. The ends lost 4 bases at V and 10 bases at J; junction bases unmatched: 5.

This clone was counted a single time. The rearrangement links TRBV10-2 to TRBJ2-5; no clear D. The germline V and J ends were trimmed by 5 bases and 4 bases, with 8 bases remaining between them. The CDR3 spans 12 residues. Per germline, CDR1 WSHSY and CDR2 SAAADI. CDR3 sequence: CASSPALETQYF. As DNA, the CDR3 is TGCGCCAGCAGTCCGGCCCTAGAGACCCAGTACTTC.

V usage is TRBV7-2 and J usage is TRBJ2-2; D is undetermined. This CDR3 spans 16 amino acids. Germline values: CDR1 SGHTA, CDR2 FQGNSA. Trimming cost V 1 base and J 1 base, with 10 bases left between them. In nucleotides, the CDR3 is TGTGCCAGCAGCTTAGTCCGACTGCAGAACACCGGGGAGCTGTTTTTT. It translates to CASSLVRLQNTGELFF. The whole variable domain, remainder taken from reference TRBV7-2 and TRBJ2-2, is GAGVSQSPSNKVTEKGKDVELRCDPISGHTALYWYRQSLGQGLEFLIYFQGNSAPDKSGLPSDRFSAERTGGSVSTLTIQRTQQEDSAVYLCASSLVRLQNTGELFFGEGSRLTVL.

The chain has TRBV11-2 and TRBJ2-7, with 7 bases matching TRBD2. The CDR3 spans 17 residues. In germline, CDR1 is SGHAT, CDR2 FQNNGV. The ends lost 5 bases at V and 2 bases at J; junction bases unmatched: 15. CDR3 in amino acids: CASSGGVGSGSPYEQYF. DNA for the CDR3: TGTGCCAGCAGCGGTGGGGTCGGTAGCGGGTCACCCTACGAGCAGTACTTC.

This clone has only one observation. The chain uses TRBV7-8 and TRBJ2-1; 9 nucleotides match TRBD1. CDR3 length equals 15 residues. The germline V gene encodes CDR1 SGHVS and CDR2 FQNEAQ. J was trimmed by 4 bases and V by 4 bases; bases with no gene match: 5. The CDR3 is CASSSGTGKYNEQFF. CDR3 sequence (DNA): TGTGCCAGCAGCTCTGGGACAGGGAAGTACAATGAGCAGTTCTTC. Based on the CDR3 plus reference TRBV7-8 and TRBJ2-1, the full variable domain is GAGVSQSPRYKVAKRGQDVALRCDPISGHVSLFWYQQALGQGPEFLTYFQNEAQLDKSGLPSDRFFAERPEGSVSTLKIQRTQQEDSAVYLCASSSGTGKYNEQFFGPGTRLTVL.

V usage is TRBV29-1 and J usage is TRBJ1-3, with a weak D call TRBD1 (5 bases). The CDR3 totals 16 residues. Trimming removed 4 bases from V and 1 base from J, with 17 bases in between. The germline V gene encodes CDR1 SQVTM and CDR2 ANQGSEA. For the CDR3, the DNA is TGCAGCGTTGCCTTTGGGGCTGGGGGATCTGGAAACACCATATATTTT. Translation: CSVAFGAGGSGNTIYF.

This clone was observed a handful of times. The gene calls are TRBV7-9 and TRBJ1-4, with 8 bases lining up with TRBD1. V was pared by 5 bases and J by 3 bases, with 5 bases of the junction left unmatched. Germline-derived CDR1 and CDR2 are SEHNR and FQNEAQ (reference sequence). There are 15 residues in the CDR3. CDR3 coding DNA: TGTGCCAGCAGCGGCCAGGGGGCGGCTAATGAAAAACTGTTTTTT. Its protein product is CASSGQGAANEKLFF.

The gene calls are TRBV6-6 and TRBJ2-7; 7 bases line up with TRBD2. V shed 6 bases, J shed 2 bases, and the junction held 10 bases outside the gene matches. Germline loops: CDR1 MNHNY, CDR2 SVGAGI (reference sequence). This CDR3 has 15 amino acids. DNA of the CDR3: TGTGCCAGCAGGGCTGGGGGGGGGACCACCTACGAGCAGTACTTC. It yields the protein CASRAGGGTTYEQYF.

Concerning this clone: The identical CDR3 is also encoded by other nucleotide sequences in the sample. CDR3 residues: CASSLEAGRNTGELFF. The DNA for the CDR3 is TGTGCCAGCAGCTTGGAAGCAGGGAGAAACACCGGGGAGCTGTTTTTT. The chain couples TRBV5-4 to TRBJ2-2, with D tentatively TRBD1 or TRBD2 (5 bases each). The V and J ends lost 0 bases and 2 bases respectively, with 11 bases between them. The CDR3 totals 16 residues. CDR1 is SGHNT and CDR2 is YYREEE in the germline V gene (reference sequence). Combining the CDR3 with reference TRBV5-4 and TRBJ2-2 gives the whole variable domain ETGVTQSPTHLIKTRGQQVTLRCSSQSGHNTVSWYQQALGQGPQFIFQYYREEENGRGNFPPRFSGLQFPNYSSELNVNALELDDSALYLCASSLEAGRNTGELFFGEGSRLTVL.

Notes on this clone: The same CDR3 also results from other DNA sequences found in this sample. The chain recombines TRBV5-1 with TRBJ2-7; 8 nucleotides match TRBD2. The CDR3 covers 13 residues. With V trimmed by 4 bases and J by 3 bases, 3 bases remained unmatched. Germline assignment: CDR1 SGHRS and CDR2 YFSETQ. The CDR3 sequence: CASSREGSYEQYF. As DNA, the CDR3 is TGCGCCAGCAGCCGGGAGGGGAGCTACGAGCAGTACTTC.

The gene calls are TRBV6-6 and TRBJ2-2; no definite D call. Deletions cut 7 bases from V and 0 bases from J, with 15 bases between. This CDR3 comprises 16 residues. The germline gives CDR1 MNHNY, CDR2 SVGAGI (reference sequence). As DNA, the CDR3 is TGTGCCAGCACCCCCGCGCACAGAGCGAACACCGGGGAGCTGTTTTTT. Its protein is CASTPAHRANTGELFF.

J is TRBJ2-3 and V is TRBV5-4, with D perhaps assigned TRBD1 or TRBD2 (5 bases each). V gave up 4 bases and J gave up 5 bases, with 14 bases separating them. This CDR3 contains 14 residues. The germline V gene encodes CDR1 SGHNT and CDR2 YYREEE (reference sequence). DNA of the CDR3: TGTGCCAGCAGCACCGGGACGGTGGGAGATACGCAGTATTTT. Translation: CASSTGTVGDTQYF.

This chain joins TRBV5-4 and TRBJ2-3; TRBD1 matches 8 bases. Per germline, CDR1 SGHNT and CDR2 YYREEE (reference sequence). The CDR3 runs 13 residues. Losses at the gene ends were 4 bases for V and 4 bases for J; bases not matched to a gene: 2. The CDR3, as DNA: TGTGCCAGCAGCCAGGACAGGGCAGATACGCAGTATTTT. Its translation is CASSQDRADTQYF. The full variable domain, completed using reference TRBV5-4 and TRBJ2-3, is ETGVTQSPTHLIKTRGQQVTLRCSSQSGHNTVSWYQQALGQGPQFIFQYYREEENGRGNFPPRFSGLQFPNYSSELNVNALELDDSALYLCASSQDRADTQYFGPGTRLTVL.

The chain has TRBV6-6 and TRBJ2-7, with 8 nucleotides matching TRBD1. Trimming took 6 bases from V and 7 from J; bases not matched to a gene: 8. The CDR3 contains 13 residues. CDR1 MNHNY and CDR2 SVGAGI come from the germline V gene (reference sequence). This chain's CDR3 is CASSLGQGAEQYF. CDR3 nucleotide sequence: TGTGCCAGCAGCCTGGGGCAGGGGGCTGAGCAGTACTTC.

The chain uses TRBV2 and TRBJ2-3, with 13 bases matching TRBD2. The V and J ends lost 8 bases and 7 bases, in that order; junction bases with no gene match: 15. This CDR3 has 17 residues. Per the germline V gene, CDR1 is SNHLY and CDR2 is FYNNEI. The CDR3 spells CASLPGLAGTRVNTQYF. CDR3 sequence (DNA): TGTGCCAGCCTACCGGGACTAGCGGGAACCCGCGTGAATACGCAGTATTTT.

The chain couples TRBV6-5 to TRBJ1-1; no clear D gene. Deletions cut 5 bases from V and 11 bases from J, with 21 bases between. The CDR3 contains 14 residues. Germline V gives CDR1 MNHEY, CDR2 SVGAGI. CDR3 amino acids: CASSPGTGLIGAFF. The CDR3 DNA reads TGTGCCAGCAGTCCAGGAACCGGCCTTATAGGGGCTTTCTTT.

This rearrangement joins TRBV7-3 to TRBJ2-1, with D perhaps TRBD1 or TRBD2 (5 bases each). V gave up 1 base and J gave up 10 bases, with 17 bases separating them. The CDR3 is 15 residues long. In germline, CDR1 is SGHTA, CDR2 FQGTGA. The CDR3 is CASSLKGEGRQEQFF. In DNA form, the CDR3 reads TGTGCCAGCAGCTTAAAGGGAGAGGGACGTCAAGAGCAGTTCTTC. The variable domain in full, with the rest retrieved from reference TRBV7-3 and TRBJ2-1, is GAGVSQTPSNKVTEKGKYVELRCDPISGHTALYWYRQSLGQGPEFLIYFQGTGAADDSGLPNDRFFAVRPEGSVSTLKIQRTERGDSAVYLCASSLKGEGRQEQFFGPGTRLTVL.